This T cell receptor beta chain was sequenced for a study of T and B cells in COVID-19 patients. Overall study: Blood was sampled from COVID-19 patients who were either actively infected or recovered. Active-infection patients were older, median roughly 67 years, than recovered patients, median around 30 years. General observations from the study: CD4+, regulatory T cell, CD8+ and sorted SARS-CoV-2-responsive or tetramer+ T cells were not yet sequenced. Patients with COVID-19 reportedly showed strongly skewed T cell receptor beta variable and joining gene usage.

TRB was amplified from about 250-500 ng of blood genomic DNA. This clonotype was counted only a few times. The target antigen is unknown. Trimming cost V 0 bases and J 1 base, with 9 bases left between them. CDR3 length equals 14 residues. Germline V gene lookup returns CDR1 DFQATT and CDR2 SNEGSKA (reference sequence). BIOMED2 TRB-A/B primer pools were used in multiplex TRB PCR. TCRdb re-analysed the multiplex PCR reads in MiXCR, keeping a single row per CDR3 protein. The data contain about 8,400 distinct CDR3 sequences, about 23% of them singletons. This receptor was taken from a human donor who had recovered from COVID-19. The V and J genes are TRBV20-1 and TRBJ1-1; D remains ambiguous. Source material: blood. DNA for the CDR3: TGCAGTGCTAGAGAGGTGGCAGGGAACACTGAAGCTTTCTTT. Protein: CSAREVAGNTEAFF.